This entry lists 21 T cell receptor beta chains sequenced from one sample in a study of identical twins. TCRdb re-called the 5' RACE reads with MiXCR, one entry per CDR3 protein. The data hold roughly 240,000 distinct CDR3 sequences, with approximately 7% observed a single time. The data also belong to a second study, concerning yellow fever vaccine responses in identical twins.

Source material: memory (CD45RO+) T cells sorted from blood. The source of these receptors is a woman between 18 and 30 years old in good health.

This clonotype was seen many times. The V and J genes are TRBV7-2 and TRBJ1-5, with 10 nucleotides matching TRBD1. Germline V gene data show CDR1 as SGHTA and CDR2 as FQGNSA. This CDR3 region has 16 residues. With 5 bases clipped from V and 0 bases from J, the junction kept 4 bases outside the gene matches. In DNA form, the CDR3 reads TGTGCCAGCAGCGGACAGGGGGGGGCTAGCAATCAGCCCCAGCATTTT. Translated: CASSGQGGASNQPQHF.

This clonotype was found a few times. CDR3: CASSPKIAGGPYNEQFF. The CDR3 coding sequence is TGTGCCAGCAGTCCAAAGATTGCGGGGGGCCCTTACAATGAGCAGTTCTTC. The rearrangement links TRBV3-1 to TRBJ2-1; 8 bases agree with TRBD2. There are 17 residues in the CDR3. Germline CDR1 LGHDT, CDR2 YNNKEL (reference sequence). The J segment lost 4 bases and the V segment lost 6 bases, leaving 14 bases of the junction unmatched.

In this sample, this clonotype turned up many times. CDR3 DNA sequence: TGTGCCAGCAGCTTAGCGCCAGGGCCAGGAAACACCATATATTTT. Translation gives CASSLAPGPGNTIYF. The chain has TRBV7-6 and TRBJ1-3; the D gene is possibly TRBD1 (5 bases). V lost 0 bases and J lost 4, with 10 bases in between. Germline CDR1 is SGHVS and CDR2 is FNYEAQ. The CDR3 spans 15 residues. Full variable domain (rest looked up from reference TRBV7-6 and TRBJ1-3): GAGVSQSPRYKVTKRGQDVALRCDPISGHVSLYWYRQALGQGPEFLTYFNYEAQQDKSGLPNDRFSAERPEGSISTLTIQRTEQRDSAMYRCASSLAPGPGNTIYFGEGSWLTVV.

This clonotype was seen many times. This chain's CDR3 is CASSLKLGAETQYF. The CDR3 DNA reads TGTGCCAGCAGTCTCAAACTGGGAGCGGAGACCCAGTACTTC. The chain employs TRBV12-3 or TRBV12-4 and TRBJ2-5; tentatively, D is TRBD2 (5 bases). Between the trimmed V and J ends, which lost 5 bases and 5 bases, there was a span of 15 bases. CDR3 size: 14 residues.

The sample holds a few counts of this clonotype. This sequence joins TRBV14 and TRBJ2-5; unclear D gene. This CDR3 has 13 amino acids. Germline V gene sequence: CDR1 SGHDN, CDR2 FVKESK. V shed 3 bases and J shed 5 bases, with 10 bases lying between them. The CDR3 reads CASSHMDIETQYF. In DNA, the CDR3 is TGTGCCAGCAGCCATATGGATATTGAGACCCAGTACTTC.

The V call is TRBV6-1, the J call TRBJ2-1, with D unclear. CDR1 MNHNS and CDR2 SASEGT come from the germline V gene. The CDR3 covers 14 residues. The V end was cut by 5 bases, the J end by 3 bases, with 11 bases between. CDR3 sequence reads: CASSLSPFYNEQFF. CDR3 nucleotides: TGTGCCAGCAGTCTATCCCCCTTCTACAATGAGCAGTTCTTC.

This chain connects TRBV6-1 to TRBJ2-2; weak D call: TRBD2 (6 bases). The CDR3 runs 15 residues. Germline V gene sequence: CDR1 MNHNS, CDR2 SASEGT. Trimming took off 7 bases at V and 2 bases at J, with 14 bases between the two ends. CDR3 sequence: CASINRGINTGELFF. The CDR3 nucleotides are TGTGCCAGCATCAACCGGGGGATCAACACCGGGGAGCTGTTTTTT.

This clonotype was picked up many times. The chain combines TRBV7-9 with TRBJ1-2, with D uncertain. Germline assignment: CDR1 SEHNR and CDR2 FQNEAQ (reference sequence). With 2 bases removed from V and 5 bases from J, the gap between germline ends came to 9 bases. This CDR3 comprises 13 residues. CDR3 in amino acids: CASSLFPGYGYTF. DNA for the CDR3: TGTGCCAGCAGCTTATTCCCGGGGTATGGCTACACCTTC.

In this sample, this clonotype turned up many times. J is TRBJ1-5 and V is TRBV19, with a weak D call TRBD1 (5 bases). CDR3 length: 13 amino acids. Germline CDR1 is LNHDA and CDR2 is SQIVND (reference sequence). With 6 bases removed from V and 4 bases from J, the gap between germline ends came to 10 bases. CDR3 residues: CASRQAPNQPQHF. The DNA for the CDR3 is TGTGCCAGTAGACAGGCACCGAATCAGCCCCAGCATTTT.

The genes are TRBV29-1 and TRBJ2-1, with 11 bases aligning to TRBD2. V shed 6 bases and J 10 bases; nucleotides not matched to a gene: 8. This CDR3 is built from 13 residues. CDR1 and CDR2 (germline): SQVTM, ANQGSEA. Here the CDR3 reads CSVIAGGPQEQFF. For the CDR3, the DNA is TGCAGCGTAATAGCGGGGGGGCCCCAAGAGCAGTTCTTC.

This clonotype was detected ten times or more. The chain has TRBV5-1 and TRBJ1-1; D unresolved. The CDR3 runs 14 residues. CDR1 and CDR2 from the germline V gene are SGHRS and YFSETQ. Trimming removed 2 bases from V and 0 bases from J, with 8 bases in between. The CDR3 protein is CASSFREMNTEAFF. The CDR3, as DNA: TGCGCCAGCAGCTTTAGGGAGATGAACACTGAAGCTTTCTTT.

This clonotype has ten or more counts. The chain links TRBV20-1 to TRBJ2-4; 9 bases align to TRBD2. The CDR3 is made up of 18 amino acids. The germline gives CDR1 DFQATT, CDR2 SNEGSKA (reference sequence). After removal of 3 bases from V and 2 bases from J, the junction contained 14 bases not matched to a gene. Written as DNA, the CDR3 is TGCAGTGCTAGGGTTAGCGGGAGAGAGCCTTATACCAAAAACATTCAGTACTTC. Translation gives CSARVSGREPYTKNIQYF.

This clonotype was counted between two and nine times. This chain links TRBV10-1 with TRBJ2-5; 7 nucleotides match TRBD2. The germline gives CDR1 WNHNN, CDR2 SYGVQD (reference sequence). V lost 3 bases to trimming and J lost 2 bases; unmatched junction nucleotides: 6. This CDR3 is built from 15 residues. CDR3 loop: CASSELTGGQETQYF. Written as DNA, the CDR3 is TGCGCCAGCAGTGAATTGACGGGGGGACAAGAGACCCAGTACTTC.

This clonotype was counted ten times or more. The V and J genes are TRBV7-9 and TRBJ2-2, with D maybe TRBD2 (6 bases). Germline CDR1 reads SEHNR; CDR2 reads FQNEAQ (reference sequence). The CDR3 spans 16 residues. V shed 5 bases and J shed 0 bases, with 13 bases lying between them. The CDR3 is CASSPPGLANTGELFF. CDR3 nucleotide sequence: TGTGCCAGCAGCCCCCCGGGACTGGCGAACACCGGGGAGCTGTTTTTT.

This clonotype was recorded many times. CDR3 nucleotide sequence: TGTGCCAGCAGTTTATGGACTGGATACAATGAGCAGTTCTTC. This sequence encodes CASSLWTGYNEQFF. This chain links TRBV12-3 or TRBV12-4 with TRBJ2-1; TRBD2 might be the D (5 bases). Trimming cost V 2 bases and J 4 bases, with 9 bases left between them. The CDR3 sequence is 14 residues long.

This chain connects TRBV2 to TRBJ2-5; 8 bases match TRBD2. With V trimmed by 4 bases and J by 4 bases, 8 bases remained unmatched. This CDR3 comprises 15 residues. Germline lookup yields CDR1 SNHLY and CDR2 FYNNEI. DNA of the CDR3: TGTGCCAGCAGTGTGGAGCTAGCGGGTGGAGAGACCCAGTACTTC. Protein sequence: CASSVELAGGETQYF.

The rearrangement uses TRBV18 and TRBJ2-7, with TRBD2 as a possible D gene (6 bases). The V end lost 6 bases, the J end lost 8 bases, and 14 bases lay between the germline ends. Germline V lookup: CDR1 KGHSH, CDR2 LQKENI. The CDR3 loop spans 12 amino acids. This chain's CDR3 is CASSVSGYKQYF. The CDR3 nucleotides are TGTGCCAGCTCCGTTAGCGGATACAAGCAGTACTTC.

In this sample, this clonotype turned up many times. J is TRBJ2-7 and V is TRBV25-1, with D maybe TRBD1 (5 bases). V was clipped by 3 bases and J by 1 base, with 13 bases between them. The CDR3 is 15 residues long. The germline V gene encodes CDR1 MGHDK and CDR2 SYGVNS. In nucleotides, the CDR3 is TGTGCCAGCAGTGACAACAGGCCGACATCCTACGAGCAGTACTTC. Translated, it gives CASSDNRPTSYEQYF.

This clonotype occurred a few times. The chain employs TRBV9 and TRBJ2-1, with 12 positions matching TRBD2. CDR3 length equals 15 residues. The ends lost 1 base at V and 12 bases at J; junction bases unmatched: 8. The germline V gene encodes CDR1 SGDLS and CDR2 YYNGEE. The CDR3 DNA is TGTGCCAGCAGCGTAATGGCTAGCGGGGGGGTCGGGCAGTTCTTC. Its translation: CASSVMASGGVGQFF.

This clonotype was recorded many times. CDR3 amino acids: CASSSWTGRLNTGELFF. For the CDR3, the DNA is TGTGCCAGCAGCTCGTGGACAGGGCGCTTGAACACCGGGGAGCTGTTTTTT. The genes are TRBV7-8 and TRBJ2-2; TRBD1 agrees at 8 bases. J gave up 1 base and V 4 bases, and 8 bases lay outside the gene matches. Germline loops: CDR1 SGHVS, CDR2 FQNEAQ. The CDR3 is 17 residues long.

The CDR3 nucleotides are TGTGCCAGCAGCCAAGTGACAGGGGCTGTGGGCCAGTACTTC. As protein: CASSQVTGAVGQYF. This chain uses TRBV14 with TRBJ2-5; 8 positions agree with TRBD1. The CDR3 consists of 14 residues. Germline V gene sequence: CDR1 SGHDN, CDR2 FVKESK. V shed 1 base, J shed 10 bases, and the junction held 8 bases outside the gene matches.